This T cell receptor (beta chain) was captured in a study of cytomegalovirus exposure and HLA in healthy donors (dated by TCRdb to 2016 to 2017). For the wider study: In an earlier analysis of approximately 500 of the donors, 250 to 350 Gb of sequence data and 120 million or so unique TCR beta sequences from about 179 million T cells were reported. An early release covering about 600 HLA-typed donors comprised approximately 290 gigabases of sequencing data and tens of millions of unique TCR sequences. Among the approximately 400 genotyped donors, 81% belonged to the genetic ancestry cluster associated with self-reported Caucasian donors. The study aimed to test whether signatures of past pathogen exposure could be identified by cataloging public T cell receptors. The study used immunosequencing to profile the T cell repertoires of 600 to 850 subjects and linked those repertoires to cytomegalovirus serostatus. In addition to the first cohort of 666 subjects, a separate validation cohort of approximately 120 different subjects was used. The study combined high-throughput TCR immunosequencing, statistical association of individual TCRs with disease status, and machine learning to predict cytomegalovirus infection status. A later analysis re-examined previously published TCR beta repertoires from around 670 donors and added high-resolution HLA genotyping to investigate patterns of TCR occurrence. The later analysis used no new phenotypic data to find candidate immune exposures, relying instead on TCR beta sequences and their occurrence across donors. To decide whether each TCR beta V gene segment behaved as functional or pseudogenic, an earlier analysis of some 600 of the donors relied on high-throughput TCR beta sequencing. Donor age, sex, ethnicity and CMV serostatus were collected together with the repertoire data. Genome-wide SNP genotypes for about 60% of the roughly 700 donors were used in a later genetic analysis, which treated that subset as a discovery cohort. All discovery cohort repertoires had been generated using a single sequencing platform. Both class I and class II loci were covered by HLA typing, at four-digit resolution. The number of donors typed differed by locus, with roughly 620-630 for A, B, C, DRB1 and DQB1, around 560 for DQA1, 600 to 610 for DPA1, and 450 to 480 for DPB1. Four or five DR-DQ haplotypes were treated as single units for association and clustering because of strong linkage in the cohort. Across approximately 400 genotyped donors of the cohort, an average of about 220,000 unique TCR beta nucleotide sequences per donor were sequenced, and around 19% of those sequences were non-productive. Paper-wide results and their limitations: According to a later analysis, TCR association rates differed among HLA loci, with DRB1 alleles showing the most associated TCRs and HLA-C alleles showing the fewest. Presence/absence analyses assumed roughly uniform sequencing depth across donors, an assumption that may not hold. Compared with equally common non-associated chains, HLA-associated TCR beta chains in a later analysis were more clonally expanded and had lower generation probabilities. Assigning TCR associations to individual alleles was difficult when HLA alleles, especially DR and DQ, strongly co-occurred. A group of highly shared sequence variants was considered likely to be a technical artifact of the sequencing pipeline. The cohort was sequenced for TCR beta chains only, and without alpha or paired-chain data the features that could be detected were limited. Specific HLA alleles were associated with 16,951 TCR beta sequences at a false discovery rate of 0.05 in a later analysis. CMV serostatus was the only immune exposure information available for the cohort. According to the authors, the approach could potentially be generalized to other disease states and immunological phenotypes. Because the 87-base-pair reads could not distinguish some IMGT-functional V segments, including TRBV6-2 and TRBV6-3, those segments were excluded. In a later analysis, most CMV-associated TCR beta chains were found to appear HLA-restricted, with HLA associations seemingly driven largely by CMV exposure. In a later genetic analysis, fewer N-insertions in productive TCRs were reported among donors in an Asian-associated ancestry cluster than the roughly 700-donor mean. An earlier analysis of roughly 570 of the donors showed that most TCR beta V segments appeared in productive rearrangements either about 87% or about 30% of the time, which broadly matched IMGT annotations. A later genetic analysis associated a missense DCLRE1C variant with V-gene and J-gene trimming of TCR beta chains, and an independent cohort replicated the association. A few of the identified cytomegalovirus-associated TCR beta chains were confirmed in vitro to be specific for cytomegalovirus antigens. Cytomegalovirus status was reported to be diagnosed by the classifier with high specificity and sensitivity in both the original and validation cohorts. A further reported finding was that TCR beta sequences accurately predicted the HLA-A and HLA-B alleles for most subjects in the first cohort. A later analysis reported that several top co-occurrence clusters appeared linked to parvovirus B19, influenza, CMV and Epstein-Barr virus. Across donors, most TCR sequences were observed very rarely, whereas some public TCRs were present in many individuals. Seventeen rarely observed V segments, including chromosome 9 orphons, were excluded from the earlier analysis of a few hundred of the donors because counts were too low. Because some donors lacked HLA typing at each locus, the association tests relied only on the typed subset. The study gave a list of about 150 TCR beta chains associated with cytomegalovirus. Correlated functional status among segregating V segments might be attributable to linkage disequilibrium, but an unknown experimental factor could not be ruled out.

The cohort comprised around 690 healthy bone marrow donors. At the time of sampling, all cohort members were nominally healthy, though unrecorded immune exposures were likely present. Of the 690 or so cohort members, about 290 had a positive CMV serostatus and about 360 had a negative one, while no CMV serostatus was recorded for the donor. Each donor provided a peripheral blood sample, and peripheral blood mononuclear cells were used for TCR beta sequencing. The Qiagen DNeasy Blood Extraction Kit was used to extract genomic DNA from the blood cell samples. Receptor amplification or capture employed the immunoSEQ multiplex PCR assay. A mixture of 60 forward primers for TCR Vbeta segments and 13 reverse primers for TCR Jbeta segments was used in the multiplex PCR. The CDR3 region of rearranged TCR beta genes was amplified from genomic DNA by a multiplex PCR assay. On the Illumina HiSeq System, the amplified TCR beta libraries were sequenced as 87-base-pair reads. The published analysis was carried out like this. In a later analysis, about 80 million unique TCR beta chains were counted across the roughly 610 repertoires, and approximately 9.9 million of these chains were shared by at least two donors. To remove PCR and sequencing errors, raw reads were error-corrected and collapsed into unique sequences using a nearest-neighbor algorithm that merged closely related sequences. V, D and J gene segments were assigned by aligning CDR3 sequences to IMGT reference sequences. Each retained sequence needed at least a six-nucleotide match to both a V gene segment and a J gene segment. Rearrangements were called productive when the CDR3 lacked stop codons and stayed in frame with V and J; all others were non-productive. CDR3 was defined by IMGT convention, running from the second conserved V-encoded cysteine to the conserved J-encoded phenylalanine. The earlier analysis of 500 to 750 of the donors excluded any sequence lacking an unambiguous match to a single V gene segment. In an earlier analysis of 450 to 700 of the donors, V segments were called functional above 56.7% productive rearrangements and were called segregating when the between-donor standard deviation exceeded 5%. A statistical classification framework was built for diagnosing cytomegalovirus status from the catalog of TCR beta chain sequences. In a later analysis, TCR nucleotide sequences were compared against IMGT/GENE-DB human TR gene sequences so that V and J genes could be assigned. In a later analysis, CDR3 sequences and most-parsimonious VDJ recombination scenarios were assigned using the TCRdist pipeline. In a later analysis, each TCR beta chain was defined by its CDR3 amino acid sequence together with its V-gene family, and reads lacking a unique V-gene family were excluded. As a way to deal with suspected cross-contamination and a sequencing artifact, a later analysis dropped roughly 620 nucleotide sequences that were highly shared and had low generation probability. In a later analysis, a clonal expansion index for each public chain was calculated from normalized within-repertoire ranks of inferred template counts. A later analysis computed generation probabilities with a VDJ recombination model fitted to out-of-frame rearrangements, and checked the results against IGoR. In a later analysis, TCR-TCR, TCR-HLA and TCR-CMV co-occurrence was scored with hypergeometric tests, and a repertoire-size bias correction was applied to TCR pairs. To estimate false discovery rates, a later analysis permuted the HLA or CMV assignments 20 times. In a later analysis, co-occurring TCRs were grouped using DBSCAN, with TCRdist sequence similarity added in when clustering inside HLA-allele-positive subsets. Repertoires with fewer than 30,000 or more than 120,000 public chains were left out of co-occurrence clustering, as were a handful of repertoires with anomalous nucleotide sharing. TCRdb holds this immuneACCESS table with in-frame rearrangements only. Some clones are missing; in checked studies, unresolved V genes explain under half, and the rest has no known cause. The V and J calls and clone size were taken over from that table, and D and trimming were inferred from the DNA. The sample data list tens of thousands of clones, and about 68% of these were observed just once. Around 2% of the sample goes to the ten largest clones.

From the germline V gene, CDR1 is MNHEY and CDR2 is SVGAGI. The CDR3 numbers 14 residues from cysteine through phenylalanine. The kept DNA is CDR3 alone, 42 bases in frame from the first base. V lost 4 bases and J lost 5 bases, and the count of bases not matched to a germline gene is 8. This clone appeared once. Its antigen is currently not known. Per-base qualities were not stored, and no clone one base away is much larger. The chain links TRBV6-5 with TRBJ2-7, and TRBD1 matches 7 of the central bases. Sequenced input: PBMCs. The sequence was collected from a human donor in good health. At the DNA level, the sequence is TGTGCCAGCAGTTTAAAGGACAGGCGGGACGAGCAGTACTTC. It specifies CASSLKDRRDEQYF.